The 18 T cell receptor beta chains below were found in one sample sequenced in a study of regulatory T cells in long-lasting Graves disease. CDR3-region Arm-PCR and iRepertoire HTBI primers produced the TCR beta libraries. MiXCR, run by TCRdb on the multiplex PCR reads, gives a single entry per CDR3 protein. The sample yields 350,000 to 500,000 distinct CDR3 sequences, 14% seen once. Time point in this sample: newly diagnosed GD, antithyroid drugs for less than 3 months. Preparation of the TCR library used RNA extracted from PBMCs. These data were likewise used in another study, on T cells in Graves' hyperthyroidism and ophthalmopathy.

The sequencing here drew on peripheral blood mononuclear cells (PBMCs), taken at new diagnosis, from a patient treated with antithyroid drugs. These receptors all stem from a woman aged 50 to 65 with Graves disease.

This clonotype was seen ten or more times. The CDR3 region has the DNA TGTGCCAGCAGTTCCCTGACAGGGGGGAAGAGCAATGCCTATGGCTACACCTTC. It specifies CASSSLTGGKSNAYGYTF. The V gene is TRBV28, the J gene TRBJ1-2, with 9 nucleotides matching TRBD1. Trimming removed 4 bases from V and 4 bases from J; junction bases left unmatched: 16. Germline CDR1 is MDHEN and CDR2 is SYDVKM. The CDR3 has 18 residues.

The sample holds a few counts of this clonotype. The chain has TRBV4-1 and TRBJ2-2; D is ambiguous. With 1 base removed from V and 3 bases from J, the gap between germline ends came to 9 bases. The length of the CDR3 is 15 residues. Germline CDR1 MGHRA, CDR2 YSYEKL. The CDR3 protein is CASSQGTLDTGELFF. The CDR3 DNA reads as TGCGCCAGCAGCCAAGGCACTCTGGACACCGGGGAGCTGTTTTTT.

Notes on this clonotype: This clone may be a read error of a much larger clone one base away. The gene calls are TRBV7-3 and TRBJ2-1; the match to TRBD2 covers 11 bases. CDR1 is SGHTA and CDR2 is FQGTGA in the germline V gene. The CDR3 is made up of 18 amino acids. Trimming at V came to 5 bases and at J to 11 bases, leaving 20 bases not matched to a gene. This chain's CDR3 is CASSSTAPLAGAGGQQFF. The DNA of the CDR3 is TGTGCCAGCAGCAGTACGGCCCCACTAGCGGGAGCAGGTGGTCAGCAGTTCTTC.

This clonotype was seen many times. The rearrangement uses TRBV11-2 and TRBJ2-7, with 7 bases matching TRBD1. The J segment lost 4 bases and the V segment lost 0 bases, leaving 9 bases of the junction unmatched. The germline V gene has CDR1 SGHAT and CDR2 FQNNGV. This CDR3 spans 16 amino acids. The CDR3 reads CASSLDGPGQIYEQYF. CDR3 nucleotides: TGTGCCAGCAGCTTAGATGGCCCGGGACAGATTTACGAGCAGTACTTC.

The chain links TRBV5-1 to TRBJ2-5; 8 bases agree with TRBD1. The CDR3 has 14 amino acids. V shed 2 bases and J 2 bases; nucleotides not matched to a gene: 2. Germline V gene sequence: CDR1 SGHRS, CDR2 YFSETQ. The CDR3 sequence is CASSFDRGQETQYF. The CDR3 region has the DNA TGCGCCAGCAGCTTTGACAGGGGTCAAGAGACCCAGTACTTC.

In this sample, this clonotype turned up many times. The chain has TRBV7-2 and TRBJ1-4; D gene ambiguous. Germline V lookup: CDR1 SGHTA, CDR2 FQGNSA. This CDR3 has 13 amino acids. Between the trimmed V and J ends, which lost 5 bases and 2 bases, there was a span of 6 bases. The CDR3 DNA sequence: TGTGCCAGCAGCCCTCTGACTAATGAAAAACTGTTTTTT. Protein product: CASSPLTNEKLFF.

Of note for this clonotype: Since a much larger clone is just one base distant, this may be a read error. This chain connects TRBV7-9 to TRBJ2-2; no definite D call. Trimming shortened V by 0 bases and J by 3 bases, and 8 bases separated the two germline ends. Germline lookup yields CDR1 SEHNR and CDR2 FQNEAQ (reference sequence). This CDR3 contains 15 residues. The CDR3 DNA reads as TGTGCCAGCAGCTTAGCGCCAATTTACACCGGGGAGCTGTTTTTT. This encodes CASSLAPIYTGELFF.

This clonotype was seen ten or more times. The chain combines TRBV3-1 with TRBJ2-1, with D uncertain. V lost 1 base, J lost 8 bases, and 6 bases lay in between. Germline V gives CDR1 LGHDT, CDR2 YNNKEL (reference sequence). This CDR3 is built from 12 residues. The CDR3 bases are TGTGCCAGCAGCCAAGCAGGCTATGAGCAGTTCTTC. It encodes CASSQAGYEQFF.

The chain combines TRBV20-1 with TRBJ1-1; unclear D gene. The CDR3 has 12 residues. Looked up from germline, CDR1 is DFQATT and CDR2 is SNEGSKA (reference sequence). The germline V and J ends were trimmed by 5 bases and 5 bases, with 12 bases remaining between them. CDR3 nucleotide sequence: TGCAGTGCTCCCGTCTGGGAAACTGAAGCTTTCTTT. This gives the protein CSAPVWETEAFF.

This clonotype has only a few counts. J is TRBJ2-7 and V is TRBV29-1, with D unclear. Trimming left V 2 bases short and J 2 bases short, with 10 bases between. The CDR3 sequence is 13 residues long. The V gene's germline CDR1 is SQVTM and CDR2 ANQGSEA. CDR3 protein: CSVELAVPYEQYF. The CDR3 DNA sequence: TGCAGCGTTGAACTCGCAGTCCCCTACGAGCAGTACTTC.

This clonotype has at least ten counts. V usage is TRBV11-2 and J usage is TRBJ1-2, with 7 bases matching TRBD1. The V gene end was trimmed by 6 bases and the J gene end by 7 bases; junction bases not matched to a gene: 14. CDR1 is SGHAT and CDR2 is FQNNGV in the germline V gene. CDR3 length: 15 residues. The CDR3 sequence is CASSPDREAWSGYTF. In DNA form, the CDR3 reads TGTGCCAGCAGTCCAGACAGGGAAGCTTGGAGTGGCTACACCTTC. The entire variable domain, with the rest obtained from reference TRBV11-2 and TRBJ1-2, is as follows: EAGVAQSPRYKIIEKRQSVAFWCNPISGHATLYWYQQILGQGPKLLIQFQNNGVVDDSQLPKDRFSAERLKGVDSTLKIQPAKLEDSAVYLCASSPDREAWSGYTFGSGTRLTVV.

The chain links TRBV28 to TRBJ1-6, with 11 bases fitting TRBD1. Germline CDR1 and CDR2: MDHEN and SYDVKM. V lost 8 bases to trimming and J lost 9 bases; unmatched junction nucleotides: 12. CDR3 length equals 16 residues. CDR3 coding DNA: TGTGCCAGCTCAAAGGGGGACAGGGGGGATCCTTCACCCCTCCACTTT. Encoded protein: CASSKGDRGDPSPLHF.

The gene calls are TRBV7-6 and TRBJ2-3; D perhaps matches TRBD2 (6 bases). The CDR3 length is 17 residues. CDR1 and CDR2 from the germline V gene are SGHVS and FNYEAQ. Trimming left V 5 bases short and J 3 bases short, with 21 bases between. CDR3 sequence (DNA): TGTGCCAGCAGCCCTGGGTCGGAAGGGCGGGGAACAGATACGCAGTATTTT. Protein product: CASSPGSEGRGTDTQYF.

This clonotype was seen at least ten times. This sequence joins TRBV7-8 and TRBJ2-1, with 10 bases fitting TRBD1. The V gene end was trimmed by 0 bases and the J gene end by 10 bases; junction bases not matched to a gene: 6. The CDR3 length is 15 residues. CDR1 and CDR2 (germline): SGHVS, FQNEAQ. The CDR3 DNA sequence: TGTGCCAGCAGCTTAGCGACAGGGGGCAGGGAAGAGCAGTTCTTC. Residues: CASSLATGGREEQFF.

The table lists this clonotype with many counts. V gene TRBV28 combines with J gene TRBJ2-4; 9 bases match TRBD2. The CDR3 is 14 residues long. The ends lost 8 bases at V and 8 bases at J; junction bases unmatched: 10. The germline gives CDR1 MDHEN, CDR2 SYDVKM. Written as DNA, the CDR3 is TGTGCCAGCTATCCTAGCGGGATAATGGACATTCAGTACTTC. This codes for CASYPSGIMDIQYF.

This clonotype was seen a few times. The chain recombines TRBV29-1 with TRBJ2-7; 10 bases agree with TRBD1. Trimming cost V 6 bases and J 3 bases; bases outside gene matches: 8. The CDR3 length is 14 residues. Germline V gives CDR1 SQVTM, CDR2 ANQGSEA. The CDR3 reads CSVPTGTGDYEQYF. CDR3 bases: TGCAGCGTCCCGACCGGGACAGGGGACTACGAGCAGTACTTC.

This clonotype was counted a few times. This chain links TRBV12-3 or TRBV12-4 with TRBJ1-5, with 9 bases that match TRBD1. With 5 bases clipped from V and 7 bases from J, the junction kept 6 bases outside the gene matches. The CDR3 extends over 14 amino acids. The CDR3 bases are TGTGCCAGCAGTCCGACAGGGGGATGGCAGCCCCAGCATTTT. Protein: CASSPTGGWQPQHF.

This clonotype was picked up a small number of times. The chain joins TRBV30 to TRBJ2-7; D is undetermined. The CDR3 has 15 amino acids. Germline values: CDR1 GTSNPN, CDR2 SVGIG (reference sequence). Trimming took 0 bases from V and 0 from J, leaving 12 bases between them. DNA of the CDR3: TGTGCCTGGAGTGTTTCTTGGACGGACTCCTACGAGCAGTACTTC. Translating it yields CAWSVSWTDSYEQYF.